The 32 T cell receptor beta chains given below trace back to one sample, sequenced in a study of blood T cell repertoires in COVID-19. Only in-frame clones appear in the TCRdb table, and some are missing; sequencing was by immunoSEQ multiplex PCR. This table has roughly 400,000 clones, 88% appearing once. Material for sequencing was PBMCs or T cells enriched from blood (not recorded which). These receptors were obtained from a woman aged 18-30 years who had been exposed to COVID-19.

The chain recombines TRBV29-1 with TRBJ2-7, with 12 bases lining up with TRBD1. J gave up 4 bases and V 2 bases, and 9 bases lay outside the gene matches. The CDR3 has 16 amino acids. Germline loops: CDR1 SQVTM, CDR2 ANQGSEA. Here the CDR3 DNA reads TGCAGCGTTGAACTGCGGGACAGGGGGCTAGGTTACGAGCAGTACTTC. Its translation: CSVELRDRGLGYEQYF.

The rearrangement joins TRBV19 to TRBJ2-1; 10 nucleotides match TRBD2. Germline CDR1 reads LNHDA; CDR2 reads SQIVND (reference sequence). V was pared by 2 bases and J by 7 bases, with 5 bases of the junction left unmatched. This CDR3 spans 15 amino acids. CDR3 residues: CASSISSGSSNEQFF. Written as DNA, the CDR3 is TGTGCCAGTAGTATATCTAGCGGGAGCTCGAATGAGCAGTTCTTC.

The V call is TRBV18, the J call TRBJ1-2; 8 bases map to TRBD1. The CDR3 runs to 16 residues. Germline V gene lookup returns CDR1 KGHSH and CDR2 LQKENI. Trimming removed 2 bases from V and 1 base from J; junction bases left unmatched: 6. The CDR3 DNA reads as TGTGCCAGCTCACCAGTGGGGGACAGGTTTAACTATGGCTACACCTTC. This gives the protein CASSPVGDRFNYGYTF.

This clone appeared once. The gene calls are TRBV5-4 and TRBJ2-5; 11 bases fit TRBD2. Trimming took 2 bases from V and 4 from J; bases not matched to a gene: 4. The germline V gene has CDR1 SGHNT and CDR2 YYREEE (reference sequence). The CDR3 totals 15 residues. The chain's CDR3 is CASSFLTSGGETQYF. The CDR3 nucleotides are TGTGCCAGCAGCTTTCTAACTAGCGGGGGAGAGACCCAGTACTTC.

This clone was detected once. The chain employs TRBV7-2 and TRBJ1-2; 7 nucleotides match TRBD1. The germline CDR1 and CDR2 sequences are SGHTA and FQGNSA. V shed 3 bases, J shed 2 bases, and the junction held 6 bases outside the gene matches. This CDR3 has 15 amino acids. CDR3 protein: CASSFRRDSNYGYTF. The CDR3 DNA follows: TGTGCCAGCAGCTTCCGCCGGGACAGCAACTATGGCTACACCTTC. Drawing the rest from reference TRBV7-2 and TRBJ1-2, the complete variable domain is GAGVSQSPSNKVTEKGKDVELRCDPISGHTALYWYRQSLGQGLEFLIYFQGNSAPDKSGLPSDRFSAERTGGSVSTLTIQRTQQEDSAVYLCASSFRRDSNYGYTFGSGTRLTVV.

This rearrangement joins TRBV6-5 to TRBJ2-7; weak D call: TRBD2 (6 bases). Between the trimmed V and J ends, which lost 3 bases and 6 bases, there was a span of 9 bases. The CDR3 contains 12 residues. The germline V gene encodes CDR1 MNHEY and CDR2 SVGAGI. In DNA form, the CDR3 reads TGTGCCAGCAGTTATCCCGGGAGCGAGCAGTACTTC. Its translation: CASSYPGSEQYF.

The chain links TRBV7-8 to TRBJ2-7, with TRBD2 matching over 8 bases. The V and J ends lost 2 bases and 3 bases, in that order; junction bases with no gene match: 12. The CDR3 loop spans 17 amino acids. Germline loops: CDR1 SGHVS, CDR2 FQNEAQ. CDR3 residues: CASSLLVSAGGNYEQYF. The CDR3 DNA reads TGTGCCAGCAGCTTATTGGTTTCGGCGGGAGGTAACTACGAGCAGTACTTC.

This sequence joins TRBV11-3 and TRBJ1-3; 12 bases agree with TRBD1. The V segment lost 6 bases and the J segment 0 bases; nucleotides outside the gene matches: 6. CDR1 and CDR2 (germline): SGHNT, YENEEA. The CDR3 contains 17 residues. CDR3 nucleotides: TGTGCCAGCAGTCCGGGACAGGGGGCCTCCTCTGGAAACACCATATATTTT. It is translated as CASSPGQGASSGNTIYF.

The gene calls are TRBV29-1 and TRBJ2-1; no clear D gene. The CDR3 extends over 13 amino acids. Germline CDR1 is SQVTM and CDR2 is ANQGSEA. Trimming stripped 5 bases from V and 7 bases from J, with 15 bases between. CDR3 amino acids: CSVLAENTNEQFF. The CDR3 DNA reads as TGCAGCGTTTTGGCGGAAAATACTAATGAGCAGTTCTTC.

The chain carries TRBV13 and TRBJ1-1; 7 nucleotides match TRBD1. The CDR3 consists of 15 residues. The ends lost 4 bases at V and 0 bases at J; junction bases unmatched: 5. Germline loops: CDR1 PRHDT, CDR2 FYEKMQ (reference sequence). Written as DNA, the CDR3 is TGTGCCAGCAGCTCGGGACAGCTCATGAACACTGAAGCTTTCTTT. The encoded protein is CASSSGQLMNTEAFF.

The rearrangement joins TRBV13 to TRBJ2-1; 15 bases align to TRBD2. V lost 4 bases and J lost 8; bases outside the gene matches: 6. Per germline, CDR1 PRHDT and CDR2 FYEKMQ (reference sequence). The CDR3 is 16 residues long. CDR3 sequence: CASSSRTSGRADEQFF. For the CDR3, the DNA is TGTGCCAGCAGCTCCCGGACTAGCGGGAGGGCTGATGAGCAGTTCTTC.

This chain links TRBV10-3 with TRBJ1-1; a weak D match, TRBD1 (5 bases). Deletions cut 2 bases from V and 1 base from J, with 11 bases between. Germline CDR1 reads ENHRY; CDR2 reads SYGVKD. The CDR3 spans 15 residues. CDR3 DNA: TGTGCCATCAGTGAGGATGCAGGGAAGAACACTGAAGCTTTCTTT. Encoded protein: CAISEDAGKNTEAFF.

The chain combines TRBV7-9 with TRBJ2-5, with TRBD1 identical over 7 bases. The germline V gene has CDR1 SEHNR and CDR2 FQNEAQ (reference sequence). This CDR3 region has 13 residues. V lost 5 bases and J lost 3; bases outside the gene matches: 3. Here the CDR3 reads CASSQDRKETQYF. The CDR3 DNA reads TGTGCCAGCAGCCAGGACAGGAAAGAGACCCAGTACTTC.

CDR3: CASSLYIRDQPQHF. The CDR3 DNA is TGTGCCAGCAGCTTGTATATCAGGGATCAGCCCCAGCATTTT. This rearrangement joins TRBV5-5 to TRBJ1-5; TRBD1 is a possible D gene (5 bases). There are 14 residues in the CDR3. Germline CDR1 SGHKS, CDR2 YYEKEE (reference sequence). V was shortened by 1 base and J by 5 bases, with 10 bases between the two germline ends.

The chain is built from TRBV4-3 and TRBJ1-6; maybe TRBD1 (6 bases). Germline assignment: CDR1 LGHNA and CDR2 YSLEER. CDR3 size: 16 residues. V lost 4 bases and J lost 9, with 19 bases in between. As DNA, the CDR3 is TGCGCCAGCAGCCGGCTCGGGCAGGGGCGATCTTCACCCCTCCACTTT. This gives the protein CASSRLGQGRSSPLHF.

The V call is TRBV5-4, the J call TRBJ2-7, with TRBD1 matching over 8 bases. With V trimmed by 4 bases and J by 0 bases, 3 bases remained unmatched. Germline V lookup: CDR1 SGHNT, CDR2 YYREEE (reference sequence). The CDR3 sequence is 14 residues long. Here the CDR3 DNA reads TGTGCCAGCAGCAGACAGGGGAGCTCCTACGAGCAGTACTTC. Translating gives CASSRQGSSYEQYF.

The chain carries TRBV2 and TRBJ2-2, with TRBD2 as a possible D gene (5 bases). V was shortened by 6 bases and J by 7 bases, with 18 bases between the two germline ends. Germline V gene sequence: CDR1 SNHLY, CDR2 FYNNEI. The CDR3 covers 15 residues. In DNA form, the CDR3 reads TGTGCCAGCAGGATTCGGGAAATCCCAATCGGGGAGCTGTTTTTT. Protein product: CASRIREIPIGELFF.

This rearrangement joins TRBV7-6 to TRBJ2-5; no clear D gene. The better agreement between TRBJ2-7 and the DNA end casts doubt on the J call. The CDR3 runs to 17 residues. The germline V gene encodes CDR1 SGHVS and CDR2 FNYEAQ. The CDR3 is CASSLTPPGRSSYEQYF. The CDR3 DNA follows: TGTGCCAGCAGCTTGACTCCACCGGGTCGTAGCTCCTACGAGCAGTACTTC.

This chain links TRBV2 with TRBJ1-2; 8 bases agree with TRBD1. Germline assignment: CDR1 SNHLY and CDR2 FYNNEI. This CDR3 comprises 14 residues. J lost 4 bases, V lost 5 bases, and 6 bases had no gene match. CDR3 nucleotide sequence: TGTGCCAGCAGTATACAGGGGGGACTCTATGGCTACACCTTC. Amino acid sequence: CASSIQGGLYGYTF.

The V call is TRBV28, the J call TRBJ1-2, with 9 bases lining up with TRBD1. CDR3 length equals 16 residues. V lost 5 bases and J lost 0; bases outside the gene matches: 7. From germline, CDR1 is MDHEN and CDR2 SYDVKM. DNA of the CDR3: TGTGCCAGCAGTCCAGGACGACAGGGGGCTAACTATGGCTACACCTTC. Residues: CASSPGRQGANYGYTF.

The CDR3 bases are TGTGCCAGCAGTGAATTCGTAGAGCCTGGAAACACCATATATTTT. This encodes CASSEFVEPGNTIYF. This rearrangement joins TRBV25-1 to TRBJ1-3; D gene unclear. The CDR3 is 15 amino acids. V gave up 1 base and J gave up 2 bases, with 9 bases separating them. Germline V gene sequence: CDR1 MGHDK, CDR2 SYGVNS.

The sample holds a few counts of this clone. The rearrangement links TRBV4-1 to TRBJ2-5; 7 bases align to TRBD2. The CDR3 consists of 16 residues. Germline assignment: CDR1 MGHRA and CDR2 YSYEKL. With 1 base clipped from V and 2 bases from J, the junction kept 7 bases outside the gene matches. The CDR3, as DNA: TGCGCCAGCAGCCAAGGGGGGGACTATACTCAAGAGACCCAGTACTTC. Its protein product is CASSQGGDYTQETQYF.

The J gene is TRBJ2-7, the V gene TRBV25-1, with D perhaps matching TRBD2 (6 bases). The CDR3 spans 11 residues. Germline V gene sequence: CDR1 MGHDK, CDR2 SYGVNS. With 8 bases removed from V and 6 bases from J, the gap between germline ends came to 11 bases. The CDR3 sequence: CASQEGFEQYF. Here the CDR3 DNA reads TGTGCCAGCCAGGAGGGGTTCGAGCAGTACTTC.

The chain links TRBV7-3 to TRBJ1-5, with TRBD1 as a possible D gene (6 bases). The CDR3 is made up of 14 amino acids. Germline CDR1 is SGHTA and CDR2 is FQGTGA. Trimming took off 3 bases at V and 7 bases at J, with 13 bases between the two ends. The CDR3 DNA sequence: TGTGCCAGCAGCTTGAAATACAGGGTACAGCCCCAGCATTTT. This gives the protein CASSLKYRVQPQHF.

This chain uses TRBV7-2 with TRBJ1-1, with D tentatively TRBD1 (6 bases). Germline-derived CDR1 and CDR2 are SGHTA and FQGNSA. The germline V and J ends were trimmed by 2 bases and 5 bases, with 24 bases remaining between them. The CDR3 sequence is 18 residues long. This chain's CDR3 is CASSLSRGPGVAGTEAFF. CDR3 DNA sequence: TGTGCCAGCAGCTTATCTCGGGGGCCAGGCGTAGCGGGGACTGAAGCTTTCTTT.

CDR3: CASTTRAGEQYF. CDR3 bases: TGTGCCAGCACCACTCGGGCAGGGGAGCAGTACTTC. This sequence joins TRBV28 and TRBJ2-7; the D gene is possibly TRBD1 (5 bases). This CDR3 region has 12 residues. Trimming left V 7 bases short and J 7 bases short, with 14 bases between. Per the germline V gene, CDR1 is MDHEN and CDR2 is SYDVKM.

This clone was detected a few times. CDR3 loop: CASSRTGDHYGYTF. The CDR3, as DNA: TGTGCCAGCTCACGGACAGGGGACCACTATGGCTACACCTTC. The chain combines TRBV9 with TRBJ1-2, with 9 bases that match TRBD1. Germline lookup yields CDR1 SGDLS and CDR2 YYNGEE. This CDR3 region has 14 residues. V was clipped by 7 bases and J by 3 bases; unmatched bases: 7.

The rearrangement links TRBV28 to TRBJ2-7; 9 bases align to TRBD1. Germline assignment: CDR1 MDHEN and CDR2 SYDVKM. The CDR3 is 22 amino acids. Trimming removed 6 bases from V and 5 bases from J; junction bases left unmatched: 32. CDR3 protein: CASSRPRVDRGQGFYPYDEQYF. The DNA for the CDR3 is TGTGCCAGCAGCCGTCCCAGAGTTGACAGAGGACAGGGGTTTTACCCCTACGACGAGCAGTACTTC.

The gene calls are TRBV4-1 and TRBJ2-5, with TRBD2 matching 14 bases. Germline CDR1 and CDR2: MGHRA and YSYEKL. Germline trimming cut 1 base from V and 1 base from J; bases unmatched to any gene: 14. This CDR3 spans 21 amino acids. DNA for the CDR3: TGCGCCAGCAGCCAAGGACTAGCGGGAGGGGGACCCATTAGAATCCAAGAGACCCAGTACTTC. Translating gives CASSQGLAGGGPIRIQETQYF.

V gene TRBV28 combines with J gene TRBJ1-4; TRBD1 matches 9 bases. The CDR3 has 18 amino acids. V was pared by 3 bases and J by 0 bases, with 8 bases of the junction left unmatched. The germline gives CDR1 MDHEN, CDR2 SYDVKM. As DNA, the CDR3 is TGTGCCAGCAGTTTGACAGGGGGTTACCTCTCAACTAATGAAAAACTGTTTTTT. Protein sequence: CASSLTGGYLSTNEKLFF.

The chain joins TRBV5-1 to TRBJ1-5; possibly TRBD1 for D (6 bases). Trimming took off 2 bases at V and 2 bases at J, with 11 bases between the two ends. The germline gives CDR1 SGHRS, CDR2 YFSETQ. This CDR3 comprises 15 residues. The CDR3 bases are TGCGCCAGCAGCTTCTCCGGGGGGCGCAATCAGCCCCAGCATTTT. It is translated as CASSFSGGRNQPQHF.

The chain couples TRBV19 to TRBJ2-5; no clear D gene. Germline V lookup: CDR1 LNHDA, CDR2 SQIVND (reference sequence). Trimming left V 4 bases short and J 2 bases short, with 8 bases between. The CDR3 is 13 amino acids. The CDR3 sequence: CASSTTVQETQYF. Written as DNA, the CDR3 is TGTGCCAGTAGTACCACTGTACAAGAGACCCAGTACTTC.